This is a list of T cell receptor beta chains from one sample in a study of sequential checkpoint blockade in melanoma. This table comes from immunoSEQ multiplex PCR, and its TCRdb copy is limited to in-frame clones, with some not included. The table shows thousands of clones, with more than 75% occurring only once. The material was CD8+ T cells sorted from blood (inferred from file names), obtained from a patient given nivolumab and ipilimumab in sequence. The receptors were gathered from a human donor with melanoma. Both conserved end residues are part of each CDR3. D genes are given only for firm matches. Size values are once, few and many counts, or a class for expanded clones, and some rows have none.

clone_size,cdr3_length,d_call,v_call,j_call,cdr3_nt,cdr3_aa
.,15,.,TRBV27,TRBJ1-1,TGTGCCAGCAGTTTATTCCCCTCGGGGGGCACTGAAGCTTTCTTT,CASSLFPSGGTEAFF
.,15,.,TRBV9,TRBJ1-1,TGTGCCAGCAGCGCCCTCGGACTGGGTGGGGCTGAAGCTTTCTTT,CASSALGLGGAEAFF
.,18,TRBD1,TRBV15,TRBJ1-5,TGTGCCACCAGCAGAGACAGCAATACAGGGGATAGCAATCAGCCCCAGCATTTT,CATSRDSNTGDSNQPQHF
once,14,TRBD1,TRBV19,TRBJ2-7,TGTGCCAGTAGCAGACAGGGGTACGGCGAGGAGCAGTACTTC,CASSRQGYGEEQYF
few,13,TRBD1,TRBV14,TRBJ2-7,TGTGCCAGCAGCTACAGGGGTTCCTACGAGCAGTACTTC,CASSYRGSYEQYF
.,15,.,TRBV27,TRBJ1-3,TGTGCCAGCAGTTTGACAGCCCTCTCTGGAAACACCATATATTTT,CASSLTALSGNTIYF
.,15,.,TRBV7-8,TRBJ1-2,TGTGCCAGCAGCTTAGACGCATCCTTAGACTATGGCTACACCTTC,CASSLDASLDYGYTF
.,16,TRBD2,TRBV7-8,TRBJ2-7,TGTGCCAGCAGCTTTTTAGCGGGAGGGCCTTTAGGCGAGCAGTACTTC,CASSFLAGGPLGEQYF
few,16,TRBD1,TRBV27,TRBJ1-2,TGTGCCAGCAGCCGGGACAGGGGGTCTTTCATCGATGGCTACACCTTC,CASSRDRGSFIDGYTF
.,14,.,TRBV7-9,TRBJ1-1,TGTGCCAGCAGCCTAACCCAAGCGAACACTGAAGCTTTCTTT,CASSLTQANTEAFF
.,15,TRBD1,TRBV6-6,TRBJ1-2,TGTGCCAGCGGCTGGGGAACAGGGGGCGGCTATGGCTACACCTTC,CASGWGTGGGYGYTF
.,15,.,TRBV2,TRBJ2-7,TGTGCCACTAAACGGGCTGCCGGGGGCTCCTACGAGCAGTACTTC,CATKRAAGGSYEQYF
.,16,.,TRBV12-2,TRBJ2-7,TGTGCAAGTCGCTTAGTATTCGGGAATGTCTCCTACGAGCAGTACTTC,CASRLVFGNVSYEQYF
.,14,TRBD1,TRBV19,TRBJ2-7,TGTGCCAGTAGTGGGGGGACAGGGGCGGACGAGCAGTACTTC,CASSGGTGADEQYF
once,13,.,TRBV27,TRBJ2-7,TGTGCCAGCAGTTTATGGATCGGGTACGAGCAGTACTTC,CASSLWIGYEQYF
.,14,TRBD1,TRBV11-2,TRBJ1-3,TGTGCCAGCAGCTTCGACAGGGGAAGGAACACCATATATTTT,CASSFDRGRNTIYF
.,16,TRBD1,TRBV7-9,TRBJ2-7,TGTGCCAGCAGCGGGATAGACAGGGGTTACTCCTACGAGCAGTACTTC,CASSGIDRGYSYEQYF
once,13,.,TRBV4-1,TRBJ1-2,TGCGCCAGCAGCAATACTGGGCTATACGGCTACACCTTC,CASSNTGLYGYTF
.,16,.,TRBV27,TRBJ1-4,TGTGCCAGCAGTTTAGTAGCCCGGACAGTTAATGAAAAACTGTTTTTT,CASSLVARTVNEKLFF
.,15,TRBD2,TRBV28,TRBJ2-7,TGTGCCAGCAGTTTTCGGGGACTAGCATCCTACGAGCAGTACTTC,CASSFRGLASYEQYF
few,15,TRBD1,TRBV4-3,TRBJ1-2,TGCGCCAGCAGCCAAGAGGTGGGACAGGGAAGGGGCTACACCTTC,CASSQEVGQGRGYTF
.,15,TRBD2,TRBV27,TRBJ2-7,TGTGCCAGCAGCCCGGGCCTAGCGGGCAACTACGAGCAGTACTTC,CASSPGLAGNYEQYF
.,15,.,TRBV5-6,TRBJ1-5,TGTGCCAGCAGCTCGGGAGGTTTTAGCAATCAGCCCCAGCATTTT,CASSSGGFSNQPQHF
.,13,.,TRBV11-2,TRBJ2-7,TGTGCCAGCAGCTTCGGGTACTCCTACGAGCAGTACTTC,CASSFGYSYEQYF
.,13,.,TRBV7-3,TRBJ1-1,TGTGCCAGCAGCTTAGGACAGAACACTGAAGCTTTCTTT,CASSLGQNTEAFF
.,16,TRBD1,TRBV27,TRBJ1-2,TGTGCCAGCAGTTTCAGGGGGGGACAGGGGGCGGATGGCTACACCTTC,CASSFRGGQGADGYTF
.,15,TRBD2,TRBV6-4,TRBJ2-3,TGTGCCAGCAGTGGCCTAGCGGGTAGCACAGATACGCAGTATTTT,CASSGLAGSTDTQYF
.,15,.,TRBV7-2,TRBJ1-5,TGTGCCAGCAGCTTACGTCTGGGAGAGGATCAGCCCCAGCATTTT,CASSLRLGEDQPQHF
.,15,TRBD1,TRBV5-1,TRBJ2-7,TGCGCCAGCAGCAACCCGGGACAGAGATCCTACGAGCAGTACTTC,CASSNPGQRSYEQYF
.,14,.,TRBV27,TRBJ2-7,TGTGCCAGCAGTCCCCAGGCAGGGCCGGTCGAGCAGTACTTC,CASSPQAGPVEQYF
large,14,.,TRBV27,TRBJ1-5,TGTGCCAGCAGGGGAGTCACGAGCAATCAGCCCCAGCATTTT,CASRGVTSNQPQHF
.,15,TRBD2,TRBV19,TRBJ2-7,TGTGCCAGTAGTATAGGCCCTAGCGGATCCTACGAGCAGTACTTC,CASSIGPSGSYEQYF
.,13,.,TRBV6-5,TRBJ1-1,TGTGCCAGCAGTTACGCGCCGGACACTGAAGCTTTCTTT,CASSYAPDTEAFF
.,15,TRBD2,TRBV27,TRBJ2-7,TGTGCCAGCAGTTACCGAGCGGGAGGCTCCTACGAGCAGTACTTC,CASSYRAGGSYEQYF
.,14,.,TRBV5-6,TRBJ2-7,TGTGCCAGCAGCTTGGGGACAGCATCTTACGAGCAGTACTTC,CASSLGTASYEQYF
.,15,.,TRBV10-3,TRBJ1-4,TGTGCCATCAGTGAGTCGGGGGGGTTCAATGAAAAACTGTTTTTT,CAISESGGFNEKLFF
.,15,TRBD2,TRBV7-2,TRBJ2-7,TGTGCCAGCAGCCTGGGACTAGCGGGAGTCTACGAGCAGTACTTC,CASSLGLAGVYEQYF
.,15,TRBD1,TRBV6-5,TRBJ1-5,TGTGCCAGCAGTTCCGACAGGGGGCAGGTTCAGCCCCAGCATTTT,CASSSDRGQVQPQHF
once,15,TRBD1,TRBV19,TRBJ1-1,TGTGCCAGTAGTATAGAGGGACAGGGGAACACTGAAGCTTTCTTT,CASSIEGQGNTEAFF
.,15,TRBD1,TRBV5-1,TRBJ1-1,TGCGCCAGCAGCTTTGAGGGGGCGGGGAACACTGAAGCTTTCTTT,CASSFEGAGNTEAFF
.,14,.,TRBV9,TRBJ2-7,TGTGCCAGCAGCCCGCCGGGGAGAACCTACGAGCAGTACTTC,CASSPPGRTYEQYF
.,16,TRBD2,TRBV27,TRBJ2-7,TGTGCCAGCAGTCCTACTTCAGCGGGAGGCTCCTACGAGCAGTACTTC,CASSPTSAGGSYEQYF
.,13,.,TRBV19,TRBJ1-2,TGTGCCAGTAGTCCTGTGGCCGGAGGTGGCTACACCTTC,CASSPVAGGGYTF
.,15,TRBD2,TRBV7-6,TRBJ2-7,TGTGCCAGCAGCCCTACTAGCGGGAGTTGGTACGAGCAGTACTTC,CASSPTSGSWYEQYF
.,15,TRBD2,TRBV27,TRBJ2-7,TGTGCCAGCAGCAAAGGGACTAGCGGGAGGGAAGAGCAGTACTTC,CASSKGTSGREEQYF
.,16,.,TRBV25-1,TRBJ1-2,TGTGCCAGCAGTGTAGCAGCCGAGACCGATAACTATGGCTACACCTTC,CASSVAAETDNYGYTF
.,14,.,TRBV4-1,TRBJ1-1,TGCGCCAGCAGTCAGGCCACATGGAACACTGAAGCTTTCTTT,CASSQATWNTEAFF
.,15,TRBD1,TRBV9,TRBJ1-5,TGTGCCAGCAGCGTGGAGGGGGCGGAGGATCAGCCCCAGCATTTT,CASSVEGAEDQPQHF
.,17,.,TRBV28,TRBJ2-7,TGTGCCAGCAGTTTTGGTCCCGGACACTCAAATTCCTACGAGCAGTACTTC,CASSFGPGHSNSYEQYF